One and the same sample provided the 31 T cell receptor beta chains below, sequenced in a study of control samples from healthy donors and cancer patients. Profiled with immunoSEQ multiplex PCR; TCRdb holds only in-frame clones, not every one. The sample comprises some 140,000 clones, approximately 86% of which are singletons, and just over 8.5% rests with the top ten. The sample consisted of blood. The receptor set was obtained from a woman aged 25 to 39 in good health.

The gene calls are TRBV4-2 and TRBJ2-5; perhaps TRBD1 as D (6 bases). CDR3 size: 14 residues. CDR1 is LGHNA, CDR2 YNFKEQ, per germline. Trimming took 1 base from V and 5 from J, leaving 11 bases between them. This chain's CDR3 is CASSQASRGETQYF. The CDR3 region has the DNA TGTGCCAGCAGCCAAGCTTCGAGGGGGGAGACCCAGTACTTC.

This clone occurred a few times. The chain links TRBV5-1 to TRBJ2-3; the D gene is possibly TRBD2 (6 bases). This CDR3 has 16 residues. Per the germline V gene, CDR1 is SGHRS and CDR2 is YFSETQ. The V end lost 1 base, the J end lost 2 bases, and 14 bases lay between the germline ends. CDR3 amino acids: CASSLNGGTLTDTQYF. The DNA for the CDR3 is TGCGCCAGCAGCTTGAACGGCGGGACCCTCACAGATACGCAGTATTTT.

The gene calls are TRBV4-2 and TRBJ2-7; TRBD2 might be the D (6 bases). CDR1 is LGHNA, CDR2 YNFKEQ, per germline. V was shortened by 3 bases and J by 7 bases, with 16 bases between the two germline ends. The CDR3 is 14 amino acids. CDR3 amino acids: CASSQGVEGREQYF. CDR3 nucleotides: TGTGCCAGCAGCCAGGGCGTGGAGGGGAGGGAGCAGTACTTC.

This clone was recorded at least ten times. The V call is TRBV5-1, the J call TRBJ2-5; 7 bases map to TRBD2. Germline CDR1 and CDR2: SGHRS and YFSETQ. This CDR3 contains 16 residues. V lost 4 bases to trimming and J lost 3 bases; unmatched junction nucleotides: 12. The chain's CDR3 is CASSGTSSGDEETQYF. DNA for the CDR3: TGCGCCAGCAGCGGGACTTCGAGCGGGGACGAAGAGACCCAGTACTTC.

This chain uses TRBV27 with TRBJ2-7; TRBD2 is a possible D gene (5 bases). There are 15 residues in the CDR3. V was shortened by 4 bases and J by 4 bases, with 17 bases between the two germline ends. From germline, CDR1 is MNHEY and CDR2 SMNVEV (reference sequence). CDR3 DNA sequence: TGTGCCAGCAGTTCGAACGGGAATCAGAGATACGAGCAGTACTTC. It specifies CASSSNGNQRYEQYF.

The rearrangement links TRBV29-1 to TRBJ1-2, with a weak D call TRBD1 (6 bases). V lost 7 bases, J lost 3 bases, and 9 bases lay in between. The CDR3 totals 11 residues. Germline lookup yields CDR1 SQVTM and CDR2 ANQGSEA. The CDR3 is CSAHRDYGYTF. In DNA form, the CDR3 reads TGCAGCGCCCACAGGGACTATGGCTACACCTTC.

V and J are TRBV30 and TRBJ1-2; the D is unclear. V gave up 6 bases and J gave up 0 bases, with 11 bases separating them. The CDR3 is 13 amino acids. Looked up from germline, CDR1 is GTSNPN and CDR2 is SVGIG (reference sequence). In nucleotides, the CDR3 is TGTGCCTGTCCCGGGATCTCTAACTATGGCTACACCTTC. As protein: CACPGISNYGYTF.

In this sample, this clone turned up once. The chain carries TRBV2 and TRBJ2-7; D call uncertain. Deletions cut 2 bases from V and 2 bases from J, with 10 bases between. The CDR3 consists of 14 residues. Germline assignment: CDR1 SNHLY and CDR2 FYNNEI. This CDR3 reads CASSEYRGTYEQYF. The CDR3 nucleotides are TGTGCCAGCAGTGAATACCGTGGAACCTACGAGCAGTACTTC.

The V and J genes are TRBV7-9 and TRBJ2-1; 7 bases map to TRBD2. V shed 2 bases, J shed 4 bases, and the junction held 5 bases outside the gene matches. CDR3 size: 15 residues. CDR1 and CDR2 from the germline V gene are SEHNR and FQNEAQ (reference sequence). This CDR3 reads CASSLMASGYNEQFF. In DNA form, the CDR3 reads TGTGCCAGCAGCTTAATGGCTAGCGGTTACAATGAGCAGTTCTTC.

V gene TRBV19 combines with J gene TRBJ2-4; the D gene is possibly TRBD1 (6 bases). Per the germline V gene, CDR1 is LNHDA and CDR2 is SQIVND (reference sequence). The CDR3 length is 14 residues. V shed 3 bases and J shed 9 bases, with 15 bases lying between them. CDR3 bases: TGTGCCAGTAGTATTATGGGCGCCAGGGGCATTCAGTACTTC. This sequence encodes CASSIMGARGIQYF.

DNA of the CDR3: TGCAGCGTTGAAGGTTCGACAGGGAGCAGGACCTACGAGCAGTACTTC. Encoded protein: CSVEGSTGSRTYEQYF. The genes are TRBV29-1 and TRBJ2-7; 7 positions match TRBD1. This CDR3 is 16 amino acids long. V lost 1 base, J lost 2 bases, and 11 bases stayed unmatched. Germline loops: CDR1 SQVTM, CDR2 ANQGSEA.

The chain is built from TRBV4-1 and TRBJ1-6, with 10 bases matching TRBD1. After removal of 4 bases from V and 5 bases from J, the junction contained 5 bases not matched to a gene. CDR3 length: 16 residues. Per the germline V gene, CDR1 is MGHRA and CDR2 is YSYEKL. Here the CDR3 reads CASSLGQGGNNSPLHF. DNA for the CDR3: TGCGCCAGCAGCCTCGGACAGGGGGGTAATAATTCACCCCTCCACTTT.

J is TRBJ1-5 and V is TRBV29-1; a weak D match, TRBD1 (6 bases). This CDR3 contains 13 residues. The V end lost 7 bases, the J end lost 7 bases, and 17 bases lay between the germline ends. Germline loops: CDR1 SQVTM, CDR2 ANQGSEA. CDR3 nucleotides: TGCAGCGCGAGCTCAGGGGTAGGGCAGCCCCAGCATTTT. Amino acid sequence: CSASSGVGQPQHF.

V gene TRBV9 combines with J gene TRBJ2-3; 7 bases fit TRBD2. V lost 3 bases to trimming and J lost 2 bases; unmatched junction nucleotides: 9. The CDR3 spans 16 residues. In germline, CDR1 is SGDLS, CDR2 YYNGEE. The CDR3 coding sequence is TGTGCCAGCAGCGATGGACTTAGCGGGTACACAGATACGCAGTATTTT. This sequence encodes CASSDGLSGYTDTQYF.

The chain links TRBV21-1 to TRBJ2-5; TRBD2, as called in the table, went unchecked against the DNA. TRBV21-1 is recorded as a pseudogene. The CDR3 length is 18 residues. The CDR3 is CASSINPTSGRGRETQYF. DNA of the CDR3: TGTGCCAGCAGCATAAACCCGACTAGCGGGAGGGGACGGGAGACCCAGTACTTC.

This rearrangement joins TRBV5-1 to TRBJ2-3, with D perhaps matching TRBD2 (6 bases). The CDR3 runs to 15 residues. Germline V lookup: CDR1 SGHRS, CDR2 YFSETQ. V was trimmed by 0 bases and J by 2 bases, leaving 10 bases between them. The CDR3 DNA reads TGCGCCAGCAGCTTGGCGGTAGCGGACACAGATACGCAGTATTTT. Protein sequence: CASSLAVADTDTQYF.

The rearrangement links TRBV9 to TRBJ1-2; 10 nucleotides align to TRBD1. Germline V gene lookup returns CDR1 SGDLS and CDR2 YYNGEE. The V and J ends lost 5 bases and 8 bases, in that order; junction bases with no gene match: 6. The CDR3 is 13 amino acids. The DNA of the CDR3 is TGTGCCAGCAGGGCCGGGACAGGGGTCGGCTACACCTTC. Amino acid sequence: CASRAGTGVGYTF.

J is TRBJ1-4 and V is TRBV25-1; 8 bases match TRBD1. Germline CDR1 is MGHDK and CDR2 is SYGVNS. This CDR3 is built from 13 residues. V lost 6 bases, J lost 6 bases, and 3 bases stayed unmatched. CDR3 in amino acids: CASSGTGYEKLFF. CDR3 coding DNA: TGTGCCAGCAGCGGGACAGGCTATGAAAAACTGTTTTTT. The variable domain in full, with the rest retrieved from reference TRBV25-1 and TRBJ1-4, is EADIYQTPRYLVIGTGKKITLECSQTMGHDKMYWYQQDPGMELHLIHYSYGVNSTEKGDLSSESTVSRIRTEHFPLTLESARPSHTSQYLCASSGTGYEKLFFGSGTQLSVL.

The chain combines TRBV18 with TRBJ1-6; 7 bases fit TRBD1. CDR3 length equals 16 residues. Germline trimming cut 0 bases from V and 10 bases from J; bases unmatched to any gene: 9. Germline CDR1 reads KGHSH; CDR2 reads LQKENI. The CDR3 loop is CASSPPTGILGSPLHF. CDR3 nucleotides: TGTGCCAGCTCACCACCGACAGGGATCCTGGGATCACCCCTCCACTTT.

This CDR3 reads CASSRTSGSFHEQFF. The CDR3 bases are TGCGCCAGCAGCCGGACTAGCGGGAGTTTCCATGAGCAGTTCTTC. The rearrangement uses TRBV5-1 and TRBJ2-1, with TRBD2 matching 13 bases. There are 15 residues in the CDR3. The junction had 6 bases not matched to a gene; V was cut back by 4 bases and J by 8 bases. The germline V gene encodes CDR1 SGHRS and CDR2 YFSETQ.

The chain has TRBV2 and TRBJ2-3, with D unclear. The V end was cut by 1 base, the J end by 6 bases, with 11 bases between. Germline-derived CDR1 and CDR2 are SNHLY and FYNNEI. CDR3 length: 14 residues. In DNA form, the CDR3 reads TGTGCCAGCAGTGAAGGAGCTAGTGTCGATACGCAGTATTTT. Translation: CASSEGASVDTQYF.

V is TRBV9 and J is TRBJ1-4; D is perhaps TRBD1 (5 bases). With 4 bases removed from V and 7 bases from J, the gap between germline ends came to 14 bases. CDR1 and CDR2 (germline): SGDLS, YYNGEE. The CDR3 consists of 14 residues. The CDR3 region is CASSPRGGGEKLFF. The CDR3 DNA reads TGTGCCAGCAGCCCCCGGGGCGGGGGTGAAAAACTGTTTTTT.

V and J are TRBV29-1 and TRBJ2-1; 13 positions match TRBD2. Looked up from germline, CDR1 is SQVTM and CDR2 is ANQGSEA. This CDR3 spans 14 amino acids. Germline trimming cut 6 bases from V and 10 bases from J; bases unmatched to any gene: 9. The CDR3 DNA reads as TGCAGCGTACGCGGACTAGCGGGAGTGGAGGAGCAGTTCTTC. Protein: CSVRGLAGVEEQFF.

The rearrangement links TRBV4-2 to TRBJ1-1; TRBD1 is a possible D gene (6 bases). The germline V gene has CDR1 LGHNA and CDR2 YNFKEQ. The V end was cut by 0 bases, the J end by 11 bases, with 25 bases between. The CDR3 covers 17 residues. CDR3 loop: CASSQDWPPKGGRRAFF. As DNA, the CDR3 is TGTGCCAGCAGCCAAGATTGGCCCCCTAAGGGGGGCCGACGGGCTTTCTTT.

The rearrangement uses TRBV7-9 and TRBJ2-3, with 12 bases matching TRBD2. J lost 9 bases, V lost 6 bases, and 1 base had no gene match. This CDR3 is 12 amino acids long. Per the germline V gene, CDR1 is SEHNR and CDR2 is FQNEAQ (reference sequence). The CDR3 DNA reads TGTGCCAGCAGTACTAGCGGGGGGACGCAGTATTTT. Its translation is CASSTSGGTQYF.

The CDR3: CSGGTLNYGYTF. CDR3 in DNA: TGCAGCGGTGGGACCCTAAACTATGGCTACACCTTC. The rearrangement links TRBV29-1 to TRBJ1-2, with D possibly TRBD1 on 5 matching bases. The CDR3 has 12 residues. Germline lookup yields CDR1 SQVTM and CDR2 ANQGSEA. V was clipped by 7 bases and J by 2 bases, with 11 bases between them.

V is TRBV18 and J is TRBJ2-1; TRBD2 matches 9 bases. V gave up 4 bases and J gave up 4 bases; unmatched junction bases: 5. This CDR3 is built from 15 residues. The V gene's germline CDR1 is KGHSH and CDR2 LQKENI. Here the CDR3 DNA reads TGTGCCAGCTCACTGACTAGCGGAGAATACAATGAGCAGTTCTTC. Its protein product is CASSLTSGEYNEQFF.

CDR3 sequence: CASSALVETGIGGYTF. CDR3 DNA sequence: TGTGCCAGCAGCGCCCTGGTTGAGACAGGGATTGGAGGCTACACCTTC. The rearrangement uses TRBV7-9 and TRBJ1-2, with 7 nucleotides matching TRBD1. From germline, CDR1 is SEHNR and CDR2 FQNEAQ (reference sequence). J gave up 8 bases and V 5 bases, and 17 bases lay outside the gene matches. The CDR3 runs 16 residues.

The J gene is TRBJ1-5, the V gene TRBV19; TRBD1 might be the D (5 bases). This CDR3 has 17 amino acids. Trimming pared 6 bases from V and 0 bases from J, leaving 18 bases between. The V gene's germline CDR1 is LNHDA and CDR2 SQIVND (reference sequence). In DNA, the CDR3 is TGTGCCAGTAGAACCCCCGGGACCGATGATAGCAATCAGCCCCAGCATTTT. Translated, it gives CASRTPGTDDSNQPQHF.

This clone was seen more than once but under ten times. V usage is TRBV9 and J usage is TRBJ1-4; D is unresolved. Trimming left V 4 bases short and J 6 bases short, with 4 bases between. The germline gives CDR1 SGDLS, CDR2 YYNGEE. The CDR3 covers 11 residues. The CDR3 reads CASSRDEKLFF. CDR3 bases: TGTGCCAGCAGCAGAGATGAAAAACTGTTTTTT.

V usage is TRBV9 and J usage is TRBJ2-1; D is possibly TRBD2 (5 bases). The CDR3 runs 13 residues. Germline values: CDR1 SGDLS, CDR2 YYNGEE. V gave up 0 bases and J gave up 14 bases, with 15 bases separating them. The chain's CDR3 is CASSVVVSGHKFF. The CDR3 bases are TGTGCCAGCAGCGTAGTGGTCAGCGGTCATAAGTTCTTC. The full variable domain, completed using reference TRBV9 and TRBJ2-1, is DSGVTQTPKHLITATGQRVTLRCSPRSGDLSVYWYQQSLDQGLQFLIQYYNGEERAKGNILERFSAQQFPDLHSELNLSSLELGDSALYFCASSVVVSGHKFFGPGTRLTVL.